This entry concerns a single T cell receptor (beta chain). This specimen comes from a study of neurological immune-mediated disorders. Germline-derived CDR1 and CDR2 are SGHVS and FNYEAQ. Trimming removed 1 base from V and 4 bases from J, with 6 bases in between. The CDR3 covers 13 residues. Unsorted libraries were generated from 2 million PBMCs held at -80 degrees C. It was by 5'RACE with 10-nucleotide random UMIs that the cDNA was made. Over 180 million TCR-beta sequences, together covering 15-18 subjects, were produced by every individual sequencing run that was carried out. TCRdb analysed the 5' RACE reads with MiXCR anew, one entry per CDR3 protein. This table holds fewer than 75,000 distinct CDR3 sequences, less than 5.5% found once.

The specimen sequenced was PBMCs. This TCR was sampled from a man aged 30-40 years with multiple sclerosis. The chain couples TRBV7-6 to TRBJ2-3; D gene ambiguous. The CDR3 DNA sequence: TGTGCCAGCAGCTTAGATCCAGCAGATACGCAGTATTTT. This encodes CASSLDPADTQYF.